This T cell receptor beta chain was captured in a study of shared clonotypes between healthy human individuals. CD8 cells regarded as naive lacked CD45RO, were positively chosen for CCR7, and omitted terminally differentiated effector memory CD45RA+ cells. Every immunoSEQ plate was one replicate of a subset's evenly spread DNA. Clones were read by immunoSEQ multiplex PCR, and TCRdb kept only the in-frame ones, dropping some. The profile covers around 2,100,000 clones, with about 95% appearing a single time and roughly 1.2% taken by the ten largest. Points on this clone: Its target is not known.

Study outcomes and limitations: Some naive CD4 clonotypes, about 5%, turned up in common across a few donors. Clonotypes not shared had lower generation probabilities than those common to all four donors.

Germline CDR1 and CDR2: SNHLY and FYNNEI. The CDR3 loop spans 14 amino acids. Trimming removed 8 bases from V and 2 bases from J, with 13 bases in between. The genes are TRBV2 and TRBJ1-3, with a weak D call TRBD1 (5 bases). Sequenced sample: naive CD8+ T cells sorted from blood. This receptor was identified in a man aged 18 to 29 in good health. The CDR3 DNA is TGTGCCAGCGAGGGCAGGGACGCTGGAAACACCATATATTTT. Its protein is CASEGRDAGNTIYF.